Each of the 14 T cell receptor beta chains below was sequenced from the same sample in a study of T cell responses to AZD1222 COVID-19 vaccine. The table came from immunoSEQ multiplex PCR; TCRdb's copy has only in-frame clones and leaves some out. The top ten hold about 5.3% of the sample, which has tens of thousands of clones, around four fifths seen once. Sequenced material: peripheral blood, taken on day 0 of AZD1222 vaccination. These receptor sequences come from an adult in good health.

This sequence joins TRBV7-2 and TRBJ2-2; D perhaps matches TRBD1 (6 bases). CDR1 and CDR2 (germline): SGHTA, FQGNSA. V lost 5 bases and J 7 bases, leaving 17 bases between the germline ends. CDR3 length equals 15 residues. The CDR3 coding sequence is TGTGCCAGCAGCCCCAAGGGACATTCTGACGGGGAGCTGTTTTTT. Protein sequence: CASSPKGHSDGELFF.

The V and J genes are TRBV29-1 and TRBJ1-1; 9 bases are shared with TRBD1. CDR3 length: 12 residues. V trimming: 7 bases; J trimming: 6 bases; junction bases outside the gene matches: 6. The V gene's germline CDR1 is SQVTM and CDR2 ANQGSEA. CDR3 DNA sequence: TGCAGCGCACAAACAGGGGGCTCTGAAGCTTTCTTT. Translation: CSAQTGGSEAFF.

CDR3 in DNA: TGCGCCAGCAGTGACGGGGCCGAGCAGTTCTTC. Encoded protein: CASSDGAEQFF. The gene calls are TRBV10-1 and TRBJ2-1, with D perhaps being TRBD1 or TRBD2 (5 bases each). The CDR3 runs to 11 residues. Trimming stripped 3 bases from V and 10 bases from J, with 7 bases between. CDR1 WNHNN and CDR2 SYGVQD come from the germline V gene (reference sequence).

This rearrangement joins TRBV7-6 to TRBJ2-1; 10 bases are shared with TRBD1. The CDR3 is made up of 16 amino acids. Germline CDR1 is SGHVS and CDR2 is FNYEAQ. Trimming took 5 bases from V and 7 from J; bases not matched to a gene: 11. The CDR3 bases are TGTGCCAGCAGCGGCGGACAGGGGGATATACGGAATGAGCAGTTCTTC. Protein: CASSGGQGDIRNEQFF.

The rearrangement links TRBV7-9 to TRBJ2-7, with D maybe TRBD1 (5 bases). The CDR3 has 14 residues. Per the germline V gene, CDR1 is SEHNR and CDR2 is FQNEAQ (reference sequence). V lost 4 bases and J 4 bases, leaving 14 bases between the germline ends. The DNA of the CDR3 is TGTGCCAGCAGCTCGACAGCCAACCTTTACGAGCAGTACGTC. It encodes CASSSTANLYEQYV.

The chain has TRBV5-4 and TRBJ2-7; 8 bases line up with TRBD2. There are 14 residues in the CDR3. Trimming cost V 1 base and J 7 bases; bases outside gene matches: 7. The germline gives CDR1 SGHNT, CDR2 YYREEE (reference sequence). The CDR3 spells CASSLREGLGEQYV. CDR3 bases: TGTGCCAGCAGCTTGCGGGAGGGCCTGGGGGAGCAGTACGTC.

This clone was seen a few times. The V call is TRBV9, the J call TRBJ2-1; 7 bases align to TRBD1. The CDR3 spans 16 residues. The germline CDR1 and CDR2 sequences are SGDLS and YYNGEE. The V gene end was trimmed by 0 bases and the J gene end by 6 bases; junction bases not matched to a gene: 9. The CDR3 region is CASSVVVGGGGNEQFF. CDR3 nucleotide sequence: TGTGCCAGCAGCGTAGTGGTAGGGGGCGGAGGCAATGAGCAGTTCTTC.

The rearrangement uses TRBV7-2 and TRBJ2-5, with D possibly TRBD2 on 5 matching bases. CDR3 length: 16 residues. The V gene lost 2 bases and the J gene lost 0 bases, with 13 bases spanning the gap. Germline CDR1 SGHTA, CDR2 FQGNSA. The CDR3 DNA sequence: TGTGCCAGCAGCTTAAGTCTGCGCGGGTACCAAGAGACCCAGTACTTC. Translating gives CASSLSLRGYQETQYF. Full variable domain (remainder filled in from reference TRBV7-2 and TRBJ2-5): GAGVSQSPSNKVTEKGKDVELRCDPISGHTALYWYRQSLGQGLEFLIYFQGNSAPDKSGLPSDRFSAERTGGSVSTLTIQRTQQEDSAVYLCASSLSLRGYQETQYFGPGTRLLVL.

In its sample, this clone was seen a few times. The chain carries TRBV11-2 and TRBJ2-5; TRBD1 matches 8 bases. The germline V gene has CDR1 SGHAT and CDR2 FQNNGV. V dropped 5 bases and J dropped 4; count of bases not matched to a gene: 12. This CDR3 has 16 amino acids. The CDR3 is CASSRHGTGLSETQYF. The CDR3 DNA is TGTGCCAGCAGCCGACACGGGACAGGACTCTCAGAGACCCAGTACTTC. Supplemented by reference TRBV11-2 and TRBJ2-5, the full variable domain reads EAGVAQSPRYKIIEKRQSVAFWCNPISGHATLYWYQQILGQGPKLLIQFQNNGVVDDSQLPKDRFSAERLKGVDSTLKIQPAKLEDSAVYLCASSRHGTGLSETQYFGPGTRLLVL.

DNA of the CDR3: TGTGCCAGCAGCAGCAGGGGTTACGAGCAGTACTTC. It codes for CASSSRGYEQYF. The chain uses TRBV5-6 and TRBJ2-7; the D gene is possibly TRBD1 (6 bases). The CDR3 contains 12 residues. Germline V gives CDR1 SGHDT, CDR2 YYEEEE. V lost 4 bases and J 4 bases, leaving 9 bases between the germline ends. The full variable domain, in which reference TRBV5-6 and TRBJ2-7 provide the parts outside the CDR3, is DAGVTQSPTHLIKTRGQQVTLRCSPKSGHDTVSWYQQALGQGPQFIFQYYEEEERQRGNFPDRFSGHQFPNYSSELNVNALLLGDSALYLCASSSRGYEQYFGPGTRLTVT.

The chain employs TRBV7-8 and TRBJ2-7, with D possibly being TRBD1 (6 bases). CDR3 size: 14 residues. Trimming took off 7 bases at V and 1 base at J, with 14 bases between the two ends. Germline lookup yields CDR1 SGHVS and CDR2 FQNEAQ. The CDR3 region has the DNA TGTGCCAGCATGCCGACAGGTAGATCCTACGAGCAGTACTTC. Translated, it gives CASMPTGRSYEQYF.

The chain recombines TRBV6-5 with TRBJ1-5; 8 bases are shared with TRBD1. Germline CDR1 MNHEY, CDR2 SVGAGI. Trimming at V came to 6 bases and at J to 2 bases, leaving 3 bases not matched to a gene. The CDR3 has 14 amino acids. The CDR3 reads CASSPDRGNQPQHF. CDR3 coding DNA: TGTGCCAGCAGCCCGGACAGGGGCAATCAGCCCCAGCATTTT.

The chain carries TRBV30 and TRBJ2-1, with TRBD2 as a possible D gene (6 bases). The CDR3 consists of 13 residues. Per the germline V gene, CDR1 is GTSNPN and CDR2 is SVGIG (reference sequence). Trimming stripped 6 bases from V and 9 bases from J, with 18 bases between. CDR3 sequence reads: CACPAGKEGEQFF. The CDR3 nucleotides read TGTGCCTGCCCGGCCGGGAAGGAGGGTGAGCAGTTCTTC.

The rearrangement joins TRBV28 to TRBJ1-3; no definite D call. CDR3 length: 10 residues. Trimming removed 7 bases at V and 4 bases at J, with 2 bases between. Germline CDR1 and CDR2: MDHEN and SYDVKM. In nucleotides, the CDR3 is TGTGCCAGCATGGGAAACACCATATATTTT. Protein sequence: CASMGNTIYF.